This T cell receptor beta chain emerged from a study of T cells in Graves' hyperthyroidism and ophthalmopathy. Findings of the study overall: In the blood, most expanded thyroid clonotypes above 0.001 appeared as well.

Template material for amplifying TCR beta CDR3 regions consisted of RNA transcripts. A first-round RT-PCR of the TCR CDR3 used the HTBI primer set. Using its own MiXCR run on the multiplex PCR reads, TCRdb lists one record per CDR3 protein. Of 350,000 or so distinct CDR3 sequences detected, approximately 22% appear once; the ten largest clones hold around half. The CDR3 has 17 residues. CDR1 and CDR2 from the germline V gene are MGHRA and YSYEKL. V was cut by 0 bases and J by 2 bases, with 16 bases left in between. Graves' hyperthyroidism showing no ophthalmopathy progression within 18 months was considered stable. There are many counts of this clonotype. Its antigen is undetermined.

Sample: blood. The chain couples TRBV4-1 to TRBJ1-2; D perhaps matches TRBD1 (5 bases). The receptor was derived from a woman aged 45 to 65 with Graves' hyperthyroidism. DNA for the CDR3: TGCGCCAGCAGCCAAGATAGAGGCGGGGCCCAAAACTATGGCTACACCTTC. Amino acids: CASSQDRGGAQNYGYTF.